A single sample is the source of the 25 T cell receptor beta chains below, sequenced in a study of blood T cell repertoires in COVID-19. Profiled with immunoSEQ multiplex PCR; TCRdb holds only in-frame clones, not every one. The sample yields a few hundred thousand clones, 70% to 90% seen once. Sequencing input: peripheral blood. All receptors derive from a woman in her twenties or thirties with COVID-19, enrolled during active disease.

The V and J genes are TRBV29-1 and TRBJ2-1; 11 bases fit TRBD2. The CDR3 is 13 amino acids. V dropped 4 bases and J dropped 15; count of bases not matched to a gene: 11. CDR1 is SQVTM, CDR2 ANQGSEA, per germline. CDR3 amino acids: CSVVGLAEIGRFF. The CDR3 DNA follows: TGCAGCGTTGTGGGACTAGCGGAAATCGGTAGGTTCTTC.

V and J are TRBV20-1 and TRBJ2-5; D is undetermined. Germline V lookup: CDR1 DFQATT, CDR2 SNEGSKA (reference sequence). V shed 5 bases and J shed 5 bases, with 9 bases lying between them. The CDR3 has 11 amino acids. CDR3 in amino acids: CSAPLGETQYF. The CDR3 DNA sequence: TGCAGTGCTCCCCTTGGCGAGACCCAGTACTTC.

This rearrangement joins TRBV7-2 to TRBJ1-4; 12 bases align to TRBD1. This CDR3 spans 15 amino acids. In germline, CDR1 is SGHTA, CDR2 FQGNSA. The ends lost 4 bases at V and 8 bases at J; junction bases unmatched: 5. CDR3 loop: CASSYPGTGGEKLFF. CDR3 bases: TGTGCCAGCAGCTACCCCGGGACAGGGGGCGAAAAACTGTTTTTT.

The gene calls are TRBV28 and TRBJ1-6, with 7 bases fitting TRBD1. The V segment lost 3 bases and the J segment 7 bases; nucleotides outside the gene matches: 3. The CDR3 extends over 14 amino acids. Germline V gene sequence: CDR1 MDHEN, CDR2 SYDVKM. CDR3 in DNA: TGTGCCAGCAGTTTGACAGGGTCAAATTCACCCCTCCACTTT. Protein product: CASSLTGSNSPLHF.

V usage is TRBV6-5 and J usage is TRBJ2-1; 10 bases agree with TRBD2. The CDR3 covers 15 residues. V lost 1 base and J lost 5; bases outside the gene matches: 2. Germline V gives CDR1 MNHEY, CDR2 SVGAGI. The CDR3 loop reads CASSYLSGGDNEQFF. The CDR3, as DNA: TGTGCCAGCAGTTACTTAAGCGGGGGGGACAATGAGCAGTTCTTC.

The genes are TRBV6-6 and TRBJ1-5; weak D call: TRBD1 (6 bases). The CDR3 is 14 residues long. The ends were cut back, 2 bases at V and 1 base at J, with 6 bases in the middle. Per germline, CDR1 MNHNY and CDR2 SVGAGI (reference sequence). For the CDR3, the DNA is TGTGCCAGCAGTTACAGGGGGAGCAATCAGCCCCAGCATTTT. As protein: CASSYRGSNQPQHF.

The rearrangement joins TRBV19 to TRBJ2-1; TRBD1 aligns across 11 bases. The CDR3 sequence is 15 residues long. Germline assignment: CDR1 LNHDA and CDR2 SQIVND (reference sequence). The V and J ends lost 6 bases and 4 bases, in that order; junction bases with no gene match: 5. The CDR3 reads CASRARDRGYNEQFF. CDR3 DNA: TGTGCCAGTAGAGCCCGGGACAGGGGGTACAATGAGCAGTTCTTC.

This clone was seen a single time. V and J are TRBV11-2 and TRBJ2-1; TRBD2 agrees at 7 bases. Germline assignment: CDR1 SGHAT and CDR2 FQNNGV. CDR3 length: 17 amino acids. Trimming took 2 bases from V and 8 from J; bases not matched to a gene: 15. The CDR3 DNA follows: TGTGCCAGCAGCTTACCCGTAGCGGGCGGGGGTAAGTATGAGCAGTTCTTC. This translates into CASSLPVAGGGKYEQFF.

The chain carries TRBV6-5 and TRBJ1-1; D gene unclear. Between the trimmed V and J ends, which lost 0 bases and 0 bases, there was a span of 5 bases. There are 14 residues in the CDR3. Looked up from germline, CDR1 is MNHEY and CDR2 is SVGAGI. The DNA of the CDR3 is TGTGCCAGCAGTTACTCATTAATGAACACTGAAGCTTTCTTT. It codes for CASSYSLMNTEAFF.

The CDR3 loop reads CAISEAGQETQYF. The CDR3 region has the DNA TGTGCCATCAGTGAGGCAGGTCAAGAGACCCAGTACTTC. The genes are TRBV10-3 and TRBJ2-5, with D uncertain. Germline V gives CDR1 ENHRY, CDR2 SYGVKD. The CDR3 covers 13 residues. The V end lost 2 bases, the J end lost 2 bases, and 6 bases lay between the germline ends.

The chain links TRBV28 to TRBJ2-7; possibly TRBD1 for D (6 bases). The length of the CDR3 is 12 residues. Per the germline V gene, CDR1 is MDHEN and CDR2 is SYDVKM. V gave up 4 bases and J gave up 4 bases, with 8 bases separating them. The CDR3 sequence: CASSYTGYEQYV. As DNA, the CDR3 is TGTGCCAGCAGTTATACAGGGTACGAGCAGTACGTC.

The CDR3 bases are TGTGCCAGCAGCGTTAGTCGACAGGGGGGCGGCTACACCTTC. Translated, it gives CASSVSRQGGGYTF. The chain combines TRBV9 with TRBJ1-2, with 9 nucleotides matching TRBD1. The CDR3 runs to 14 residues. Germline CDR1 SGDLS, CDR2 YYNGEE. V lost 2 bases, J lost 8 bases, and 7 bases stayed unmatched.

The V gene is TRBV24-1, the J gene TRBJ2-5; D is undetermined. Between the trimmed V and J ends, which lost 3 bases and 5 bases, there was a span of 12 bases. Germline loops: CDR1 KGHDR, CDR2 SFDVKD. This CDR3 has 14 amino acids. The CDR3 region is CATSDPWYSETQYF. The CDR3 region has the DNA TGTGCCACCAGTGATCCGTGGTATAGTGAGACCCAGTACTTC.

CDR3 sequence (DNA): TGTGCCAGCAGTGAGACAGCCGAATCTCAGCCCCAGCATTTT. Translating gives CASSETAESQPQHF. The chain joins TRBV6-2 or TRBV6-3 to TRBJ1-5; perhaps TRBD1 as D (5 bases). Looked up from germline, CDR1 is MNHEY and CDR2 is SVGEGT. Trimming shortened V by 5 bases and J by 6 bases, and 14 bases separated the two germline ends. The CDR3 is made up of 14 amino acids.

The J gene is TRBJ1-1, the V gene TRBV5-1; 9 bases align to TRBD1. V trimming: 0 bases; J trimming: 2 bases; junction bases outside the gene matches: 8. This CDR3 is built from 17 residues. Germline values: CDR1 SGHRS, CDR2 YFSETQ. CDR3 region: CASSLAGTGFSNTEAFF. The CDR3 nucleotides are TGCGCCAGCAGCTTGGCCGGGACAGGGTTTAGTAACACTGAAGCTTTCTTT.

The chain recombines TRBV10-2 with TRBJ2-7; tentatively, D is TRBD2 (5 bases). V dropped 4 bases and J dropped 2 bases, with 12 bases sitting between them. CDR3 length: 14 residues. Germline V gene data show CDR1 as WSHSY and CDR2 as SAAADI. The CDR3 spells CASSVREGTYEQYF. The CDR3 DNA reads TGCGCCAGCAGTGTGCGTGAGGGAACCTACGAGCAGTACTTC.

The chain is built from TRBV27 and TRBJ2-1; TRBD1 matches at 9 bases. V lost 6 bases and J lost 6; bases outside the gene matches: 12. CDR1 and CDR2 from the germline V gene are MNHEY and SMNVEV (reference sequence). The CDR3 has 16 residues. Here the CDR3 reads CASSLPGTGMVNEQFF. The CDR3 DNA reads as TGTGCCAGCAGCCTTCCCGGGACAGGGATGGTCAATGAGCAGTTCTTC.

V gene TRBV24-1 combines with J gene TRBJ2-1, with TRBD2 matching 8 bases. Germline assignment: CDR1 KGHDR and CDR2 SFDVKD. The CDR3 extends over 16 amino acids. V shed 3 bases and J 3 bases; nucleotides not matched to a gene: 6. The CDR3 DNA sequence: TGTGCCACCAGTGATAGAGGACTAGCCGACTACAATGAGCAGTTCTTC. It encodes CATSDRGLADYNEQFF.

V and J are TRBV18 and TRBJ1-1, with D unresolved. Germline CDR1 reads KGHSH; CDR2 reads LQKENI. Trimming left V 1 base short and J 1 base short, with 4 bases between. This CDR3 region has 13 residues. Written as DNA, the CDR3 is TGTGCCAGCTCACCACTCCAGAACACTGAAGCTTTCTTT. Translating it yields CASSPLQNTEAFF.

This clone was observed once. The chain combines TRBV19 with TRBJ2-3; D may be TRBD2 (6 bases). The V end was cut by 5 bases, the J end by 0 bases, with 9 bases between. CDR3 size: 14 residues. Germline V gives CDR1 LNHDA, CDR2 SQIVND (reference sequence). CDR3 region: CASSPGTSTDTQYF. The CDR3 region has the DNA TGTGCCAGTAGTCCCGGGACTAGCACAGATACGCAGTATTTT.

This chain connects TRBV28 to TRBJ2-3; no clear D. Germline CDR1 MDHEN, CDR2 SYDVKM. The CDR3 runs 11 residues. Trimming shortened V by 4 bases and J by 5 bases, and 4 bases separated the two germline ends. The CDR3 protein is CASSSRDTQYF. The DNA of the CDR3 is TGTGCCAGCAGTTCCCGAGATACGCAGTATTTT.

The chain couples TRBV27 to TRBJ2-1; D possibly corresponds to TRBD1 (5 bases). The germline V gene encodes CDR1 MNHEY and CDR2 SMNVEV (reference sequence). There are 17 residues in the CDR3. The V end lost 6 bases, the J end lost 6 bases, and 24 bases lay between the germline ends. For the CDR3, the DNA is TGTGCCAGCAGCGCATCTTCATATTGGGGCGATACCAATGAGCAGTTCTTC. It codes for CASSASSYWGDTNEQFF.

The chain is built from TRBV19 and TRBJ2-7; D call uncertain. This CDR3 comprises 14 residues. V was shortened by 3 bases and J by 2 bases, with 11 bases between the two germline ends. The germline CDR1 and CDR2 sequences are LNHDA and SQIVND (reference sequence). CDR3 DNA sequence: TGTGCCAGTAGTATCGGCAGGTATGCCTACGAGCAGTACTTC. This codes for CASSIGRYAYEQYF. Full variable domain (missing parts from reference TRBV19 and TRBJ2-7): DGGITQSPKYLFRKEGQNVTLSCEQNLNHDAMYWYRQDPGQGLRLIYYSQIVNDFQKGDIAEGYSVSREKKESFPLTVTSAQKNPTAFYLCASSIGRYAYEQYFGPGTRLTVT.

The chain combines TRBV5-4 with TRBJ2-7; TRBD2 might be the D (6 bases). Germline loops: CDR1 SGHNT, CDR2 YYREEE (reference sequence). The CDR3 has 15 amino acids. V lost 0 bases to trimming and J lost 0 bases, with 10 bases between them. As DNA, the CDR3 is TGTGCCAGCAGCTTGGTGGGGGGAACCTCCTACGAGCAGTACGTC. As protein: CASSLVGGTSYEQYV.

This clone was seen only a few times. This chain links TRBV7-6 with TRBJ2-7; unclear D gene. The CDR3 is 15 amino acids. CDR1 and CDR2 from the germline V gene are SGHVS and FNYEAQ. V lost 5 bases to trimming and J lost 4 bases, with 18 bases between them. The CDR3: CASSPTTGSVYEQYF. The DNA of the CDR3 is TGTGCCAGCAGCCCCACTACTGGATCGGTTTACGAGCAGTACTTC.